This entry concerns a single T cell receptor (beta chain). Its specificity is not known. CDR1 and CDR2 (germline): SGHVS, FNYEAQ. The CDR3 consists of 14 residues. Between the trimmed V and J ends, which lost 3 bases and 6 bases, there was a span of 13 bases. All donors participated as healthy donors of bone marrow. This record belongs to a study of cytomegalovirus exposure and HLA in healthy donors. Study-level findings and limits: An ancestry cluster, one associated with Asian ancestry, reportedly showed fewer N-insertions than the approximately 670-donor mean in a later analysis. Some segments of the V type, notably TRBV6-2 and TRBV6-3, were excluded as indistinguishable. In an earlier analysis, about 87% or about 30%: the productive usage of most TCR beta V segments.

PCR used 60 Vbeta primers and 13 Jbeta primers. Some clones are missing from TCRdb's copy, which holds only in-frame ones; the method was immunoSEQ multiplex PCR. Of approximately 85,000 clones in the sample, about 80% were seen once. Sequenced sample: PBMCs. The clonotype was recovered from a man in his fifties in good health and CMV-seropositive. The rearrangement joins TRBV7-6 to TRBJ2-3, with D perhaps TRBD2 (6 bases). The chain's CDR3 is CASSFSGNADTQYF. The CDR3 DNA is TGTGCCAGCAGCTTTAGCGGAAACGCGGATACGCAGTATTTT.